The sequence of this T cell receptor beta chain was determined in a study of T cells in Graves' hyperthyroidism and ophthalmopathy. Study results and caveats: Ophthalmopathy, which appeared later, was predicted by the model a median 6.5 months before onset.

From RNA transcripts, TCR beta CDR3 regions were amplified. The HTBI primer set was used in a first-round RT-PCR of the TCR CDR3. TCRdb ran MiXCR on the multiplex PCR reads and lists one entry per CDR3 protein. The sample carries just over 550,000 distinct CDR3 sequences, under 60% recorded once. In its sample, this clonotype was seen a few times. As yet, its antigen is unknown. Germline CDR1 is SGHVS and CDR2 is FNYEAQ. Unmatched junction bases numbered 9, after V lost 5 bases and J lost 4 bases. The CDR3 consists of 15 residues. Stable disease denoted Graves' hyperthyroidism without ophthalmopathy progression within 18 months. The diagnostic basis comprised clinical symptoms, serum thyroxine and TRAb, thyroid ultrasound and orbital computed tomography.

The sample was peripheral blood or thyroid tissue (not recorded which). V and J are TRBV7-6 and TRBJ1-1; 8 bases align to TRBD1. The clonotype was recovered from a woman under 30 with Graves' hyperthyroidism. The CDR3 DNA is TGTGCCAGCAGCCAAACACAGGGGGAAAGCACTGAAGCTTTCTTT. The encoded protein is CASSQTQGESTEAFF.